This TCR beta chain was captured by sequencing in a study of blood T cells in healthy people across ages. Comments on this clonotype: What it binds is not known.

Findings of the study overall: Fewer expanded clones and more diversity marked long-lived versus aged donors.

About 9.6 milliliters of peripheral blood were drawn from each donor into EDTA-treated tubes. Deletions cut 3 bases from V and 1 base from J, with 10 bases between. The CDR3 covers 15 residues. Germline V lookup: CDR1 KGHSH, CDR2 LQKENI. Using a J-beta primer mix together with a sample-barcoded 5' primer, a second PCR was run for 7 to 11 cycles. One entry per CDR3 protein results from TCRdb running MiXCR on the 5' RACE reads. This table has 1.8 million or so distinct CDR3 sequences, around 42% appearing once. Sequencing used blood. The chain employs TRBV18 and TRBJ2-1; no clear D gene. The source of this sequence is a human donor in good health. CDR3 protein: CASSPSERSYNEQFF. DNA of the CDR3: TGTGCCAGCTCACCGTCAGAAAGGTCCTACAATGAGCAGTTCTTC.